The sample holds many counts of the clone carrying this T cell receptor (beta chain). This sample stems from a study of human T cells and chemical hapten exposure. Study at large: A mostly female patient group had alopecia areata, totalis or universalis.

Germline CDR1 reads SGHTA; CDR2 reads FQGTGA. CDR3 size: 19 residues. V trimming: 2 bases; J trimming: 0 bases; junction bases outside the gene matches: 9. Time point here: patch test 2, 6 weeks after DPC sensitization. Noted treatment: therapeutic diphenylcyclopropenone sensitization with weekly scalp DPC. Each patch test followed a blood draw. In the original workflow: 95,638 TCRs per sample was the median, with a range of roughly 23,224 to 690,600. TCRdb ran MiXCR on the RACE reads and lists one entry per CDR3 protein. The V and J calls reflect TCRdb's pipeline rather than the authors' work. The table lists about 40,000 distinct CDR3 sequences, 3% to 4% of them singletons.

The material was whole blood, obtained in connection with sensitization to the hapten diphenylcyclopropenone (DPC). The clonotype was recovered from a man aged 35 to 55 with alopecia areata. Some clones in this sample may be carry-over from other donors' samples. This chain links TRBV7-3 with TRBJ2-1; 11 nucleotides match TRBD2. CDR3 DNA sequence: TGTGCCAGCAGCTTAGGACTAGCGGGTCCAACCATCTCCTACAATGAGCAGTTCTTC. Its translation: CASSLGLAGPTISYNEQFF.